This TCR beta chain was documented in a study of blood T cell repertoires in COVID-19. Study in general: The United States, Italy and Spain provided the acute and convalescent COVID-19 samples. PBMCs, B-cell-depleted T cells, or T cells provided the cDNA or gDNA that made up the material.

Original processing methods: Reference gene primer amplification gave estimated nucleated cell counts. Profiling relied on immunoSEQ multiplex PCR, and the TCRdb table lists in-frame clones only, not all of them. The DNA was the basis for D and trimming; V, J and clone size are from that table. Of 35,000 to 45,000 clones in the sample, roughly 90% were seen once. This clone was recorded only once. This CDR3 spans 14 amino acids. V lost 5 bases and J lost 5; bases outside the gene matches: 8. Per germline, CDR1 KGHSH and CDR2 LQKENI. The chain carries TRBV18 and TRBJ1-1; 7 bases are shared with TRBD1. The sequencing input was peripheral blood. The clonotype originates from a human donor in a cohort sampled during active COVID-19. The chain's CDR3 is CASSENRGRTEAFF. The CDR3 DNA reads as TGTGCCAGCTCAGAGAACAGGGGAAGAACTGAAGCTTTCTTT. The full variable domain, its missing parts supplied by reference TRBV18 and TRBJ1-1, is NAGVMQNPRHLVRRRGQEARLRCSPMKGHSHVYWYRQLPEEGLKFMVYLQKENIIDESGMPKERFSAEFPKEGPSILRIQQVVRGDSAAYFCASSENRGRTEAFFGQGTRLTVV.